The TCR beta chain described here comes from a study of early stage breast cancer tumors. About the study: Roughly 10-fold was the mean read coverage per sample.

The data were produced by immunoSEQ multiplex PCR, yet TCRdb's version contains in-frame clones alone and is incomplete. This sample has about 72,000 clones; 79% occur once, and the top ten carry 3% to 3.5%. Trimming took off 6 bases at V and 2 bases at J, with 17 bases between the two ends. The germline gives CDR1 MDHEN, CDR2 SYDVKM. The CDR3 is 16 residues long. Sequenced sample: blood. This TCR was recovered from a person aged 55 to 69 with breast cancer. The chain carries TRBV28 and TRBJ1-5; TRBD1 is a possible D gene (5 bases). CDR3 amino acids: CASSSRRGLGNQPQHF. CDR3 sequence (DNA): TGTGCCAGCAGCTCCCGTAGGGGCTTAGGCAATCAGCCCCAGCATTTT.